This is a list of T cell receptor beta chains from one sample in a study of Graves' ophthalmopathy and Graves' hyperthyroidism. From the multiplex PCR reads, TCRdb called clonotypes with MiXCR, one entry per CDR3 protein. Among some 750,000 distinct CDR3 sequences listed, approximately 40% were seen once. Source material: peripheral blood. The receptor source for this set is an adult man with Graves' ophthalmopathy. Each CDR3 is given with its conserved first and last residue. D genes are given only for firm matches. The size field is filled for only some rows; it gives once, few, many or a size class.

>TRBJ1-1|TRBV7-2|NA|NA
CASSLTASVGMRWTEAFF
TGTGCCAGCAGCTTAACCGCGTCAGTCGGCATGCGGTGGACTGAAGCTTTCTTT
>TRBJ1-2|TRBV9|NA|few
CASSALDYGYTF
TGTGCCAGCAGCGCCCTGGACTATGGCTACACCTTC
>TRBJ2-2|TRBV29-1|TRBD1|few
CSVRLGQITGELFF
TGCAGCGTCCGACTGGGACAGATCACCGGGGAGCTGTTTTTT
>TRBJ1-5|TRBV24-1|NA|NA
CASSEGWNQPQHF
TGTGCCAGCAGTGAGGGGTGGAATCAGCCCCAGCATTTT
>TRBJ1-2|TRBV29-1|NA|NA
CSVEQGQNYGYTF
TGCAGCGTTGAACAGGGCCAGAACTATGGCTACACCTTC
>TRBJ2-2|TRBV29-1|NA|many
CSVRVVNFDTGELFF
TGCAGCGTCAGGGTGGTAAATTTTGACACCGGGGAGCTGTTTTTT
>TRBJ2-7|TRBV7-9|NA|NA
CASSLNRVYGQYF
TGTGCCAGCAGCTTGAACAGGGTCTACGGGCAGTACTTC
>TRBJ1-5|TRBV20-1|NA|NA
CSATGTTNQPQHF
TGCAGTGCCACCGGGACAACCAATCAGCCCCAGCATTTT
>TRBJ1-5|TRBV25-1|NA|few
CASRPGARRGDQPQHF
TGTGCCAGCAGACCCGGGGCCCGAAGGGGCGATCAGCCCCAGCATTTT
>TRBJ2-5|TRBV29-1|NA|many
CSVVKGAGETQYF
TGCAGCGTTGTGAAGGGGGCGGGGGAGACCCAGTACTTC
>TRBJ2-2|TRBV25-1|NA|NA
CASSLAVSRQHTGELFF
TGTGCCAGCAGCTTGGCCGTCAGCCGACAGCACACCGGGGAGCTGTTTTTT
>TRBJ1-5|TRBV19|TRBD1|many
CASSGDRAQPQHF
TGTGCCAGTAGTGGGGACAGGGCACAGCCCCAGCATTTT
>TRBJ2-2|TRBV29-1|TRBD2|few
CSVQKGRATGELFF
TGCAGCGTTCAGAAAGGGAGGGCTACCGGGGAGCTGTTTTTT
>TRBJ1-5|TRBV15|NA|many
CATSSWSQGSNQPQHF
TGTGCCACCAGCAGTTGGTCACAGGGTAGCAATCAGCCCCAGCATTTT
>TRBJ2-5|TRBV9|NA|NA
CASSFYEGYQETQYF
TGTGCCAGCAGTTTTTACGAAGGGTACCAAGAGACCCAGTACTTC
>TRBJ2-5|TRBV7-2|NA|few
CASSYSWGGPKETQYF
TGTGCCAGCAGTTACAGCTGGGGGGGGCCAAAAGAGACCCAGTACTTC
>TRBJ1-2|TRBV24-1|NA|few
CASSPLRSSYGYTF
TGTGCCAGCAGTCCCCTCCGAAGTTCGTATGGCTACACCTTC
>TRBJ2-5|TRBV5-1|NA|NA
CASGSVTGSEETQYF
TGCGCCAGCGGCTCGGTTACAGGGTCTGAAGAGACCCAGTACTTC
>TRBJ1-1|TRBV29-1|NA|NA
CSVYPGFVVNTEAFF
TGCAGCGTTTATCCCGGGTTCGTGGTGAACACTGAAGCTTTCTTT
>TRBJ2-7|TRBV25-1|NA|many
CASSEGLPDPYEQYF
TGTGCCAGCAGTGAAGGACTACCCGATCCCTACGAGCAGTACTTC
>TRBJ1-5|TRBV19|NA|few
CASSIQADYRPQHF
TGTGCCAGTAGTATCCAGGCGGACTACCGGCCCCAGCATTTT
>TRBJ1-1|TRBV19|NA|few
CASSIDGYTEAFF
TGTGCCAGTAGTATAGACGGATACACTGAAGCTTTCTTT
>TRBJ2-7|TRBV6-5|NA|many
CASSRDGTYEQYF
TGTGCCAGCAGTCGGGACGGCACCTACGAGCAGTACTTC
>TRBJ1-1|TRBV12-3/TRBV12-4|NA|NA
CASSVESARGRTEAFF
TGTGCCAGCAGCGTTGAGAGTGCCAGGGGAAGAACTGAAGCTTTCTTT
>TRBJ2-7|TRBV9|TRBD2|few
CASSRGELASEQYF
TGTGCCAGCAGCCGGGGGGAGCTTGCTTCGGAGCAGTACTTC
>TRBJ1-1|TRBV18|NA|few
CASSSGRDTEAFF
TGTGCCAGCTCATCCGGACGGGACACTGAAGCTTTCTTT
>TRBJ1-1|TRBV12-3/TRBV12-4|NA|NA
CASSPLWGSPNLNTEAFF
TGTGCCAGCAGTCCCCTGTGGGGCAGTCCAAACCTGAACACTGAAGCTTTCTTT
>TRBJ1-2|TRBV7-8|NA|NA
CASRSPGGRGTDYTF
TGTGCCAGCAGGTCCCCCGGCGGGAGGGGGACCGACTACACCTTC
>TRBJ1-1|TRBV7-9|NA|NA
CASSPEAGTEAFF
TGTGCCAGCAGCCCCGAGGCAGGCACTGAAGCTTTCTTT
>TRBJ2-3|TRBV29-1|NA|NA
CSVERDTDTQYF
TGCAGCGTTGAGAGGGACACAGATACGCAGTATTTT
>TRBJ1-6|TRBV2|NA|NA
CASSGGRGSPLHF
TGTGCCAGCAGTGGAGGTCGAGGTTCACCCCTCCACTTT
>TRBJ2-2|TRBV10-3|TRBD2|NA
CASIQRTSGNTGELFF
TGTGCCAGCATCCAGAGGACTAGCGGGAACACCGGGGAGCTGTTTTTT
>TRBJ1-6|TRBV7-2|TRBD1|many
CASSLTSGTGRYNSPLHF
TGTGCCAGCAGCCTAACATCCGGGACAGGACGATATAATTCACCCCTCCACTTT
>TRBJ2-7|TRBV25-1|TRBD1|NA
CASSYTAGTGSLKQYF
TGTGCCAGCAGTTACACTGCCGGGACAGGGTCGTTGAAGCAGTACTTC
>TRBJ2-6|TRBV20-1|NA|NA
CSARAWTLSSGANVLTF
TGCAGTGCTAGAGCATGGACGCTTAGTTCTGGGGCCAACGTCCTGACTTTC
>TRBJ2-7|TRBV12-3/TRBV12-4|TRBD1|few
CASSPRGMDEQYF
TGTGCCAGCAGCCCCAGGGGGATGGACGAGCAGTACTTC
>TRBJ2-6|TRBV6-2/TRBV6-3|NA|few
CASAPRAFSGANVLTF
TGTGCCAGCGCCCCCAGGGCGTTCTCTGGGGCCAACGTCCTGACTTTC